These 27 T cell receptor beta chains share one sample of origin, sequenced in a study of read filtering for tumor transcriptome and immune sequencing. This library used roughly 400 ng RNA and molecular barcoded adaptors spanning alpha/delta and beta/gamma chains. Each CDR3 protein gets one entry after TCRdb re-called the reads with MiXCR. Here the sample spans about 93,000 distinct CDR3 sequences, 20% to 25% being singletons. The source material was a population of CD138-negative cells sorted from bone marrow. All receptors derive from a donor aged 40 or older with multiple myeloma.

A few counts support this clonotype. The CDR3 protein is CASSVDRGSYNEQFF. The CDR3 DNA reads TGTGCCAGCAGCGTAGACAGGGGTTCCTACAATGAGCAGTTCTTC. V and J are TRBV7-8 and TRBJ2-1, with 8 bases lining up with TRBD1. This CDR3 has 15 amino acids. Looked up from germline, CDR1 is SGHVS and CDR2 is FQNEAQ. V shed 5 bases, J shed 1 base, and the junction held 4 bases outside the gene matches.

A remark on this clonotype: The junction and the germline gene differ at one end; a read error may be behind it. The chain employs TRBV20-1 and TRBJ2-5; a weak D match, TRBD1 (6 bases). Germline values: CDR1 DFQATT, CDR2 SNEGSKA (reference sequence). The CDR3 runs to 14 residues. The CDR3 DNA sequence: TGCGGTGCTCCCACCGGGACATCCCAAGAGACCCAGTACTTC. Protein product: CGAPTGTSQETQYF.

This clonotype has a count of ten or more. The V and J genes are TRBV20-1 and TRBJ2-1, with TRBD2 matching 10 bases. The CDR3 is made up of 14 amino acids. With V trimmed by 5 bases and J by 5 bases, 6 bases remained unmatched. Germline loops: CDR1 DFQATT, CDR2 SNEGSKA (reference sequence). The CDR3 DNA reads TGCAGTGCTTTCCTAGCGGGGGTTAACAATGAGCAGTTCTTC. The encoded protein is CSAFLAGVNNEQFF.

The chain is built from TRBV20-1 and TRBJ1-2, with D perhaps matching TRBD1 (5 bases). CDR3 size: 13 residues. V lost 1 base and J lost 4, with 10 bases in between. From germline, CDR1 is DFQATT and CDR2 SNEGSKA (reference sequence). The CDR3 DNA follows: TGCAGTGCTAGAGGTTGGGGGAGCTATGGCTACACCTTC. Its translation: CSARGWGSYGYTF.

This clonotype was detected only a few times. The genes are TRBV4-1 and TRBJ2-6; D unresolved. This CDR3 spans 15 amino acids. Germline assignment: CDR1 MGHRA and CDR2 YSYEKL. V lost 1 base and J 1 base, leaving 5 bases between the germline ends. Here the CDR3 DNA reads TGCGCCAGCAGCCAAGCAGATTCTGGGGCCAACGTCCTGACTTTC. Amino acids: CASSQADSGANVLTF.

As for this clonotype: One base away lies a much larger clone, so this may be a sequencing read error. This chain joins TRBV5-1 and TRBJ2-3; no definite D call. Germline CDR1 SGHRS, CDR2 YFSETQ. This CDR3 spans 12 amino acids. V shed 5 bases and J shed 3 bases, with 7 bases lying between them. The CDR3 region is CASRFGTDTQYF. CDR3 in DNA: TGCGCCAGCAGATTCGGGACAGATACGCAGTATTTT.

At least ten counts were recorded for this clonotype. The genes are TRBV29-1 and TRBJ1-1, with D perhaps matching TRBD1 (6 bases). V dropped 6 bases and J dropped 2 bases, with 16 bases sitting between them. The CDR3 contains 14 residues. Germline V lookup: CDR1 SQVTM, CDR2 ANQGSEA. This CDR3 is CSVQGWGSNTEAFF. In nucleotides, the CDR3 is TGCAGCGTCCAGGGGTGGGGGAGTAACACTGAAGCTTTCTTT.

The chain is built from TRBV28 and TRBJ1-2; D remains unclear. This CDR3 spans 11 amino acids. The germline V gene has CDR1 MDHEN and CDR2 SYDVKM. V dropped 10 bases and J dropped 1 base, with 7 bases sitting between them. The CDR3 DNA sequence: TGTGCCACCGCCATTAACTATGGCTACACCTTC. Encoded protein: CATAINYGYTF.

This clonotype has a count of ten or more. The chain joins TRBV11-2 to TRBJ2-2; TRBD2 matches 7 bases. Germline V CDR1 and CDR2: SGHAT, FQNNGV. This CDR3 contains 14 residues. After removal of 5 bases from V and 3 bases from J, the junction contained 3 bases not matched to a gene. As DNA, the CDR3 is TGTGCCAGCAGCCGGACTAGATACACCGGGGAGCTGTTTTTT. Translated, it gives CASSRTRYTGELFF.

This clonotype was recorded many times. This chain joins TRBV4-1 and TRBJ2-5; D unresolved. This CDR3 region has 15 residues. Germline CDR1 reads MGHRA; CDR2 reads YSYEKL. V was trimmed by 1 base and J by 1 base, leaving 10 bases between them. The CDR3 DNA reads TGCGCCAGCAGCCAAGTTCGAGGTCTCCAAGAGACCCAGTACTTC. Protein: CASSQVRGLQETQYF.

This clonotype was counted ten times or more. The rearrangement joins TRBV3-1 to TRBJ2-7; 9 bases line up with TRBD1. Germline V gene data show CDR1 as LGHDT and CDR2 as YNNKEL (reference sequence). The CDR3 extends over 14 amino acids. J was trimmed by 7 bases and V by 4 bases; bases with no gene match: 8. CDR3 DNA sequence: TGTGCCAGCAGCCCTTGGGGGACAGGGAGTGAGCAGTACTTC. Protein sequence: CASSPWGTGSEQYF.

This clonotype was picked up one time. The chain combines TRBV5-1 with TRBJ1-1; the D is unclear. Germline assignment: CDR1 SGHRS and CDR2 YFSETQ. V was pared by 7 bases and J by 4 bases, with 17 bases between. The CDR3 extends over 14 amino acids. The CDR3 nucleotides read TGCGCCAGCGGTGCTGAGGGAAAGGGCACTGAAGCTTTCTTT. Translated, it gives CASGAEGKGTEAFF.

A few counts support this clonotype. The chain joins TRBV28 to TRBJ2-7; D is possibly TRBD1 or TRBD2 (5 bases each). V lost 3 bases and J lost 12, with 15 bases in between. CDR3 length: 12 amino acids. Germline V gene lookup returns CDR1 MDHEN and CDR2 SYDVKM. CDR3 DNA sequence: TGTGCCAGCAGTTTGCCTCCGGGACGGGCGTACTTC. Translation gives CASSLPPGRAYF.

V is TRBV27 and J is TRBJ2-7, with D possibly being TRBD1 or TRBD2 (5 bases each). Germline V gene lookup returns CDR1 MNHEY and CDR2 SMNVEV (reference sequence). V lost 6 bases to trimming and J lost 2 bases, with 14 bases between them. This CDR3 has 14 amino acids. Written as DNA, the CDR3 is TGTGCCAGCAGCCCCGGGACGGCAACCTACGAGCAGTACTTC. It translates to CASSPGTATYEQYF.

The rearrangement joins TRBV29-1 to TRBJ2-3; TRBD1 matches at 7 bases. Germline V CDR1 and CDR2: SQVTM, ANQGSEA. V gave up 5 bases and J gave up 1 base; unmatched junction bases: 3. The CDR3 is 13 residues long. CDR3 DNA: TGCAGCGTTCTTACAGGGGGCACAGATACGCAGTATTTT. Translated, it gives CSVLTGGTDTQYF.

This clonotype showed up just a few times. The chain couples TRBV5-1 to TRBJ2-7; D may be TRBD2 (5 bases). The germline gives CDR1 SGHRS, CDR2 YFSETQ. CDR3 length: 15 amino acids. V was clipped by 2 bases and J by 2 bases, with 14 bases between them. The CDR3 region has the DNA TGCGCCAGCAGCTTAGAAGGGAGTTTCGCCTACGAGCAGTACTTC. Encoded protein: CASSLEGSFAYEQYF.

This clonotype was picked up many times. The V call is TRBV7-9, the J call TRBJ2-3; D not resolved. CDR3 size: 12 residues. Germline V gene data show CDR1 as SEHNR and CDR2 as FQNEAQ (reference sequence). Trimming left V 5 bases short and J 6 bases short, with 9 bases between. CDR3 residues: CASSPNGDTQYF. CDR3 coding DNA: TGTGCCAGCAGCCCGAACGGGGATACGCAGTATTTT.

This clonotype was observed many times. The chain joins TRBV4-1 to TRBJ1-5, with a tentative D call TRBD1 (6 bases). Deletions cut 4 bases from V and 7 bases from J, with 17 bases between. Germline CDR1 reads MGHRA; CDR2 reads YSYEKL. The CDR3 extends over 15 amino acids. As DNA, the CDR3 is TGCGCCAGCAGCCTAAAGACAGGTGTAGGGCAGCCCCAGCATTTT. This sequence encodes CASSLKTGVGQPQHF.

The V gene is TRBV19, the J gene TRBJ1-5; 8 nucleotides match TRBD1. V was pared by 3 bases and J by 1 base, with 5 bases of the junction left unmatched. Germline V gives CDR1 LNHDA, CDR2 SQIVND (reference sequence). The CDR3 spans 16 residues. The CDR3 region has the DNA TGTGCCAGTAGTATCCTGGACAGGGACAGCAATCAGCCCCAGCATTTT. As protein: CASSILDRDSNQPQHF. The full variable domain, its missing parts supplied by reference TRBV19 and TRBJ1-5, is DGGITQSPKYLFRKEGQNVTLSCEQNLNHDAMYWYRQDPGQGLRLIYYSQIVNDFQKGDIAEGYSVSREKKESFPLTVTSAQKNPTAFYLCASSILDRDSNQPQHFGDGTRLSIL.

Concerning this clonotype: A much larger clone lies one base from this, so it may be a read error. The chain is built from TRBV6-5 and TRBJ1-4, with TRBD1 as a possible D gene (5 bases). CDR1 and CDR2 (germline): MNHEY, SVGAGI. The CDR3 loop spans 14 amino acids. The CDR3 spells CASSFTGTNEKPFF. The CDR3 nucleotides are TGTGCCAGCAGCTTCACAGGAACTAATGAAAAACCGTTTTTT.

This clonotype was counted many times. The chain has TRBV18 and TRBJ2-7; 10 nucleotides match TRBD1. CDR1 is KGHSH and CDR2 is LQKENI in the germline V gene. The V segment lost 5 bases and the J segment 5 bases; nucleotides outside the gene matches: 9. The CDR3 runs to 15 residues. CDR3 protein: CASSSIPGQGNEQYF. In DNA form, the CDR3 reads TGTGCCAGCTCATCGATTCCGGGACAGGGGAACGAGCAGTACTTC. Supplemented by reference TRBV18 and TRBJ2-7, the full variable domain reads NAGVMQNPRHLVRRRGQEARLRCSPMKGHSHVYWYRQLPEEGLKFMVYLQKENIIDESGMPKERFSAEFPKEGPSILRIQQVVRGDSAAYFCASSSIPGQGNEQYFGPGTRLTVT.

Concerning this clonotype: Possible read error: a much larger clone is one base away. V is TRBV2 and J is TRBJ1-1; D perhaps matches TRBD1 (5 bases). V gave up 7 bases and J gave up 10 bases, with 19 bases separating them. The CDR3 contains 13 residues. CDR1 and CDR2 (germline): SNHLY, FYNNEI. The CDR3 DNA reads as TGTGCCAGCACCCAACTCAGGGAATCTGGAGCTTTCTTT. It yields the protein CASTQLRESGAFF.

Many counts were recorded for this clonotype. This rearrangement joins TRBV28 to TRBJ2-5, with unresolved D. CDR1 and CDR2 (germline): MDHEN, SYDVKM. Trimming cost V 7 bases and J 4 bases, with 10 bases left between them. The CDR3 runs to 12 residues. CDR3 protein: CASNALGETQYF. In DNA form, the CDR3 reads TGTGCCAGCAACGCCCTGGGAGAGACCCAGTACTTC.

This clonotype was seen ten or more times. The chain uses TRBV11-2 and TRBJ2-6; D remains unclear. V was shortened by 2 bases and J by 9 bases, with 8 bases between the two germline ends. Germline assignment: CDR1 SGHAT and CDR2 FQNNGV. This CDR3 comprises 13 residues. CDR3 nucleotides: TGTGCCAGCAGCTTATACGTGGTCAACGTCCTGACTTTC. Its protein is CASSLYVVNVLTF.

This clonotype occurred many times. J is TRBJ1-1 and V is TRBV2, with 10 bases aligning to TRBD1. The CDR3 runs 13 residues. The junction had 2 bases not matched to a gene; V was cut back by 5 bases and J by 5 bases. CDR1 SNHLY and CDR2 FYNNEI come from the germline V gene. CDR3 in amino acids: CASSKDRGTEAFF. The CDR3 coding sequence is TGTGCCAGCAGTAAGGACAGGGGGACTGAAGCTTTCTTT.

This clonotype was counted between two and nine times. The rearrangement joins TRBV18 to TRBJ2-7; 9 bases map to TRBD1. Germline V gives CDR1 KGHSH, CDR2 LQKENI. The V gene end was trimmed by 3 bases and the J gene end by 4 bases; junction bases not matched to a gene: 7. CDR3 length equals 15 residues. The CDR3 here is CASSPVGQGRYEQYF. The CDR3 DNA follows: TGTGCCAGCTCACCGGTCGGACAGGGGCGATACGAGCAGTACTTC.

This clonotype was counted a few times. The chain combines TRBV6-4 with TRBJ1-5; D uncertain. CDR1 is MRHNA and CDR2 is SNTAGT in the germline V gene. This CDR3 spans 14 amino acids. V was shortened by 6 bases and J by 6 bases, with 15 bases between the two germline ends. The chain's CDR3 is CASRAGREGQPQHF. The DNA of the CDR3 is TGTGCCAGCAGAGCCGGGCGTGAGGGTCAGCCCCAGCATTTT.